Sequencing of this TCR beta chain was carried out in a study of vaccination and CD4 T cells after COVID-19. Sequenced with the Oncomine TCR Beta short-read assay was DNA taken from cultured CD4+ T cells. One entry per CDR3 protein results from TCRdb running MiXCR on the PCR reads. The table lists about 9,200 distinct CDR3 sequences, approximately 56% of them singletons. Noted treatment: approximately nine-day PBMC culture with coronavirus spike peptide pools or control peptides (ViraFEST assay). Per well, a few million PBMCs were cultured in the presence of around 10 IU/ml IL-2 and 10 ug/ml peptide pools. A note on this clonotype: Its target is unknown.

From germline, CDR1 is MNHNS and CDR2 SASEGT. V was clipped by 6 bases and J by 7 bases; unmatched bases: 7. The CDR3 runs 14 residues. The receptor's source is a human donor with COVID-19. V usage is TRBV6-1 and J usage is TRBJ1-2; TRBD1 aligns across 11 bases. The sequences come from cultured CD4+ T cells from blood, collected after SARS-CoV-2 vaccination. The CDR3 bases are TGTGCCAGCAGGCCAGCCGGGACAGGGGGTGGCTACACCTTC. Amino acids: CASRPAGTGGGYTF.